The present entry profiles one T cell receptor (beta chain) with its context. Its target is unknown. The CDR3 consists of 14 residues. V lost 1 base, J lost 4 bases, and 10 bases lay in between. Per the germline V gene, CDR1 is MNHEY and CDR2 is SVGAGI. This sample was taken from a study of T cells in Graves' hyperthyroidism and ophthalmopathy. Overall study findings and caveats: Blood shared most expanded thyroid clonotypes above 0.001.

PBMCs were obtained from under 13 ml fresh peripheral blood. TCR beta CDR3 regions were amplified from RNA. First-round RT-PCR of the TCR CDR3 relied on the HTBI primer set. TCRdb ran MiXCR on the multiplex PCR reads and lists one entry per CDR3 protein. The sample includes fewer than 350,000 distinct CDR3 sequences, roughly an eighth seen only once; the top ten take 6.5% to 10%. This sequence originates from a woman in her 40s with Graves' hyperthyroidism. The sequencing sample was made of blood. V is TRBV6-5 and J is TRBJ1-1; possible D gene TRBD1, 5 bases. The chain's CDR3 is CASSYFQGFTEAFF. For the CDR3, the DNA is TGTGCCAGCAGTTACTTTCAGGGATTCACTGAAGCTTTCTTT.